This T cell receptor (beta chain) was observed in a study of T cell repertoires in cytomegalovirus infection. Study context: Public TCR beta signatures were indicative of both CMV infection and a matching HLA type.

As regards this clonotype: As yet, its antigen is unknown.

TCRdb re-called the reads through MiXCR, storing one row per CDR3 protein. The sample shows about 890,000 distinct CDR3 sequences, 31% of them seen only once. There are 15 residues in the CDR3. V was clipped by 1 base and J by 8 bases; unmatched bases: 6. Germline lookup yields CDR1 LNHDA and CDR2 SQIVND (reference sequence). This sequence was found in a human donor in good health (CMV status not recorded). Some clones in this sample may be carry-over from other donors' samples. This chain links TRBV19 with TRBJ2-1; 9 nucleotides align to TRBD2. The sequencing used cultured CD8+ T cells from PBMCs, collected from culture after CMV antigen stimulation. CDR3 bases: TGTGCCAGTAGTATAGCCGGCGGGGGGGCCCATGAGCAGTTCTTC. It encodes CASSIAGGGAHEQFF. The full variable domain, in which reference TRBV19 and TRBJ2-1 provide the parts outside the CDR3, is DGGITQSPKYLFRKEGQNVTLSCEQNLNHDAMYWYRQDPGQGLRLIYYSQIVNDFQKGDIAEGYSVSREKKESFPLTVTSAQKNPTAFYLCASSIAGGGAHEQFFGPGTRLTVL.